What follows are 10 T cell receptor beta chains derived from one specimen sequenced in a study of T cell responses to AZD1222 COVID-19 vaccine. Data came from immunoSEQ multiplex PCR; TCRdb stores just in-frame clones and leaves some out. Found here are about 120,000 clones, approximately 92% of them singletons; the top ten hold approximately 1%. This specimen consisted of peripheral blood, obtained on day 0 of AZD1222 vaccination. All receptors derive from an adult in good health.

This chain links TRBV29-1 with TRBJ2-3, with 7 nucleotides matching TRBD2. Germline V gene data show CDR1 as SQVTM and CDR2 as ANQGSEA. The CDR3 contains 11 residues. The junction had 3 bases not matched to a gene; V was cut back by 6 bases and J by 6 bases. The DNA for the CDR3 is TGCAGCGTCCCGCGGGGGGATACGCAGTATTTT. This encodes CSVPRGDTQYF.

This clone was observed a handful of times. This chain uses TRBV19 with TRBJ2-2, with TRBD2 identical over 10 bases. This CDR3 region has 16 residues. The V gene's germline CDR1 is LNHDA and CDR2 SQIVND (reference sequence). J gave up 4 bases and V 5 bases, and 7 bases lay outside the gene matches. The DNA for the CDR3 is TGTGCCAGTAGTCCCCCTAGCGGGAGAAGCACCGGGGAGCTGTTTTTT. Protein product: CASSPPSGRSTGELFF.

The V call is TRBV2, the J call TRBJ1-2; the D gene is possibly TRBD1 (5 bases). Trimming removed 4 bases at V and 8 bases at J, with 26 bases between. This CDR3 has 17 amino acids. Looked up from germline, CDR1 is SNHLY and CDR2 is FYNNEI. The CDR3 coding sequence is TGTGCCAGCAGTGCCACGAGCCGGGACTACGTTGACTGGGGCTACACCTTC. Residues: CASSATSRDYVDWGYTF.

The rearrangement joins TRBV9 to TRBJ2-7; D call uncertain. The CDR3 runs 14 residues. Germline-derived CDR1 and CDR2 are SGDLS and YYNGEE. Trimming removed 0 bases from V and 1 base from J, with 8 bases in between. The CDR3 nucleotides read TGTGCCAGCAGCGTAGAGGGTGGGTCCTACGAGCAGTACTTC. It encodes CASSVEGGSYEQYF.

This chain links TRBV9 with TRBJ2-1; D gene unclear. The CDR3 covers 14 residues. CDR1 is SGDLS, CDR2 YYNGEE, per germline. V lost 0 bases and J lost 1, with 5 bases in between. CDR3 nucleotides: TGTGCCAGCAGCGTAGGCCCTTCCTACAATGAGCAGTTCTTC. It translates to CASSVGPSYNEQFF.

This chain uses TRBV4-1 with TRBJ2-7, with 8 bases matching TRBD2. The CDR3 runs to 15 residues. Germline CDR1 and CDR2: MGHRA and YSYEKL. V shed 2 bases and J 3 bases; nucleotides not matched to a gene: 6. The DNA of the CDR3 is TGCGCCAGCAGCCAACTAGCGGGCTGGAACTACGAGCAGTACTTC. The encoded protein is CASSQLAGWNYEQYF.

The genes are TRBV2 and TRBJ2-3; D remains ambiguous. This CDR3 has 12 amino acids. Per the germline V gene, CDR1 is SNHLY and CDR2 is FYNNEI. Trimming left V 6 bases short and J 4 bases short, with 8 bases between. The CDR3 DNA is TGTGCCAGCAGGGCCGAGTCAGATACGCAGTATTTT. As protein: CASRAESDTQYF.

The genes are TRBV18 and TRBJ1-3; D not resolved. With 2 bases removed from V and 0 bases from J, the gap between germline ends came to 5 bases. Germline CDR1 KGHSH, CDR2 LQKENI. The length of the CDR3 is 14 residues. This CDR3 reads CASSPGLSGNTIYF. As DNA, the CDR3 is TGTGCCAGCTCACCAGGCCTCTCTGGAAACACCATATATTTT.

In its sample, this clone was seen a few times. This chain connects TRBV4-1 to TRBJ1-5; perhaps TRBD1 as D (5 bases). From germline, CDR1 is MGHRA and CDR2 YSYEKL. V lost 1 base and J lost 7, with 23 bases in between. The CDR3 spans 18 residues. The chain's CDR3 is CASSQGFSVPRTGQPQHF. CDR3 coding DNA: TGCGCCAGCAGCCAAGGTTTCAGTGTTCCGAGAACAGGCCAGCCCCAGCATTTT.

The CDR3 DNA reads TGTGCCAGCAGCTTAGGGAGGGACAGAACTAATTCACCCCTCCACTTT. It translates to CASSLGRDRTNSPLHF. The V gene is TRBV7-6, the J gene TRBJ1-6; 7 positions agree with TRBD1. Looked up from germline, CDR1 is SGHVS and CDR2 is FNYEAQ. This CDR3 comprises 16 residues. Unmatched junction bases numbered 6, after V lost 1 base and J lost 6 bases.